What follows are 3 T cell receptor beta chains derived from one specimen sequenced in a study of T-cell reconstitution after alpha-beta-depleted transplantation in children. Unique molecular identifiers were incorporated when the TCRbeta library was constructed. TCRdb itself ran the PCR reads through MiXCR, one entry per CDR3 protein. The table includes about 580,000 distinct CDR3 sequences, 25% to 30% detected once. The input for sequencing was PBMCs, taken before TCRalphabeta/CD19-depleted stem cell transplant. Every receptor here comes from a boy younger than two with Wiskott-Aldrich syndrome, due to receive a stem cell transplant.

This clonotype has a count of ten or more. This chain links TRBV20-1 with TRBJ2-6, with 7 bases fitting TRBD2. The CDR3 runs 17 residues. J was trimmed by 2 bases and V by 3 bases; bases with no gene match: 10. CDR1 is DFQATT and CDR2 is SNEGSKA in the germline V gene (reference sequence). CDR3 nucleotide sequence: TGCAGTGCTAGTCTAGTTGGTCGGGGGGCTGGGGCCAACGTCCTGACTTTC. Translation: CSASLVGRGAGANVLTF.

The V gene is TRBV28, the J gene TRBJ2-1, with D unclear. V was pared by 3 bases and J by 9 bases, with 12 bases between. The CDR3 runs to 13 residues. Germline loops: CDR1 MDHEN, CDR2 SYDVKM. In nucleotides, the CDR3 is TGTGCCAGCAGTTTGTTGAGTCGGACTGAGCAGTTCTTC. Amino acid sequence: CASSLLSRTEQFF.

This chain connects TRBV20-1 to TRBJ1-2; no clear D gene. Per the germline V gene, CDR1 is DFQATT and CDR2 is SNEGSKA (reference sequence). This CDR3 region has 10 residues. Trimming took 5 bases from V and 8 from J, leaving 9 bases between them. CDR3 protein: CSAGSGGYTF. CDR3 nucleotides: TGCAGTGCTGGGAGCGGAGGCTACACCTTC.